This T cell receptor (beta chain) was sequenced for a study of shared T cell receptors in the human thymus. Profiled with immunoSEQ multiplex PCR; TCRdb holds only in-frame clones, not every one. The repertoire has approximately 490,000 clones, around 78% of them found once; the top ten carry 0.013%. Germline loops: CDR1 LNHDA, CDR2 SQIVND (reference sequence). With 5 bases clipped from V and 6 bases from J, the junction kept 7 bases outside the gene matches. CDR3 length equals 15 residues. This clone was detected once. These records were also assigned to another study, of human thymus T cells. That paper states: Serving as donors were healthy Finnish infants, each of whom was having open corrective surgery for congenital heart defects. The study used thymus tissue resected during corrective heart surgery. It looked as if thymic and blood repertoires used V and J genes in a biased way. Related work found strong thymic repertoire overlap between unrelated individuals.

The receptor comes from a boy younger than two with a congenital heart defect. The chain links TRBV19 to TRBJ2-2; 9 bases line up with TRBD1. Sequencing used thymocytes. The CDR3 is CASSSPGQGPGELFF. The CDR3 coding sequence is TGTGCCAGTAGTTCTCCGGGACAGGGTCCCGGGGAGCTGTTTTTT.